This passage covers 32 T cell receptor beta chains from one sample sequenced in a study of patients and donors after allogeneic stem cell transplantation. In TCRdb, the RT-PCR reads were re-called with MiXCR into one record per CDR3 protein. The top ten clones hold approximately 26% of a sample with more than 150,000 distinct CDR3 sequences, approximately 25% of them seen once. Sequences were obtained from blood, either unsorted or a sorted T cell fraction (not recorded which). The receptors derive from a human donor who was either an allogeneic HSCT recipient or a stem cell or donor lymphocyte infusion donor (not recorded which). It is not recorded whose cells these are; they may come from a transplant donor.

Note on this clonotype: A read error may account for a junction end that differs from germline. V is TRBV5-1 and J is TRBJ2-7; D is possibly TRBD1 (5 bases). The CDR3 runs 11 residues. CDR1 is SGHRS, CDR2 YFSETQ, per germline. The CDR3 bases are TGCGCCAGCAGCTCCCGACAGAAAGCCCGCTTC. This gives the protein CASSSRQKARF. The variable domain in full, completed from reference TRBV5-1 and TRBJ2-7, reads KAGVTQTPRYLIKTRGQQVTLSCSPISGHRSVSWYQQTPGQGLQFLFEYFSETQRNKGNFPGRFSGRQFSNSRSEMNVSTLELGDSALYLCASSSRQKARFGPGTRLTVT.

There are many counts of this clonotype. This rearrangement joins TRBV5-1 to TRBJ2-7; D not resolved. Trimming stripped 1 base from V and 6 bases from J, with 11 bases between. The CDR3 is 13 amino acids. Germline V gives CDR1 SGHRS, CDR2 YFSETQ. The CDR3 reads CASSLTPSIEQYF. Here the CDR3 DNA reads TGCGCCAGCAGCTTGACTCCTTCCATCGAGCAGTACTTC.

The chain uses TRBV4-1 and TRBJ2-2; 10 nucleotides agree with TRBD1. The CDR3 runs 16 residues. Germline lookup yields CDR1 MGHRA and CDR2 YSYEKL. V gave up 2 bases and J gave up 4 bases; unmatched junction bases: 4. This chain's CDR3 is CASSQWGQGRTGELFF. The CDR3 coding sequence is TGCGCCAGCAGCCAATGGGGACAGGGGCGCACCGGGGAGCTGTTTTTT.

This clonotype was picked up a small number of times. The chain uses TRBV2 and TRBJ1-5; D remains unclear. The CDR3 spans 16 residues. CDR1 and CDR2 from the germline V gene are SNHLY and FYNNEI. Trimming shortened V by 7 bases and J by 2 bases, and 18 bases separated the two germline ends. DNA of the CDR3: TGTGCCAGCACCCCTCCGGCGATCAAGGGCAATCAGCCCCAGCATTTT. It translates to CASTPPAIKGNQPQHF.

The chain uses TRBV6-6 and TRBJ2-2; TRBD2 might be the D (6 bases). V gave up 2 bases and J gave up 4 bases, with 14 bases separating them. CDR3 length: 16 residues. CDR1 MNHNY and CDR2 SVGAGI come from the germline V gene (reference sequence). The CDR3 coding sequence is TGTGCCAGCAGTTACAACCCCGCAGCGGGCACCGGGGAGCTGTTTTTT. Its translation: CASSYNPAAGTGELFF.

This clonotype turned up a few times. The chain joins TRBV30 to TRBJ2-7; weak D call: TRBD2 (7 bases). There are 15 residues in the CDR3. The ends were cut back, 0 bases at V and 2 bases at J, with 14 bases in the middle. Germline CDR1 GTSNPN, CDR2 SVGIG (reference sequence). In DNA, the CDR3 is TGTGCCTGGAGTGTACGCGGGGGCCCTACCTACGAGCAGTACTTC. Amino acids: CAWSVRGGPTYEQYF.

This clonotype came up a few times. The V gene is TRBV12-3 or TRBV12-4, the J gene TRBJ1-6, with D uncertain. Trimming stripped 6 bases from V and 8 bases from J, with 11 bases between. The CDR3 spans 13 residues. The CDR3 bases are TGTGCCAGCAGCTATCGTAGGGATTCACCCCTCCACTTT. It translates to CASSYRRDSPLHF.

This chain connects TRBV20-1 to TRBJ1-2; D might be TRBD1 (6 bases). Trimming shortened V by 7 bases and J by 6 bases, and 12 bases separated the two germline ends. Germline values: CDR1 DFQATT, CDR2 SNEGSKA (reference sequence). This CDR3 contains 11 residues. The DNA for the CDR3 is TGCAGTGTAGTAGGACAGAATGGCTACACCTTC. As protein: CSVVGQNGYTF.

J is TRBJ2-7 and V is TRBV28; 7 nucleotides agree with TRBD1. The V gene end was trimmed by 3 bases and the J gene end by 3 bases; junction bases not matched to a gene: 11. The CDR3 runs to 16 residues. Looked up from germline, CDR1 is MDHEN and CDR2 is SYDVKM. The CDR3 sequence: CASSFPGTAGVYEQYF. The CDR3 nucleotides read TGTGCCAGCAGTTTTCCCGGGACAGCCGGAGTCTACGAGCAGTACTTC.

The CDR3 DNA sequence: TGTGCCACCAGCAGCAGGACAGGGAGCAGCAATCAGCCCCAGCATTTT. Amino acids: CATSSRTGSSNQPQHF. This chain connects TRBV15 to TRBJ1-5; 8 bases map to TRBD1. In germline, CDR1 is LNHNV, CDR2 YYDKDF (reference sequence). Unmatched junction bases numbered 5, after V lost 3 bases and J lost 1 base. The CDR3 is made up of 16 amino acids. The variable domain in full, with the rest retrieved from reference TRBV15 and TRBJ1-5, is DAMVIQNPRYQVTQFGKPVTLSCSQTLNHNVMYWYQQKSSQAPKLLFHYYDKDFNNEADTPDNFQSRRPNTSFCFLDIRSPGLGDTAMYLCATSSRTGSSNQPQHFGDGTRLSIL.

The sample holds a few counts of this clonotype. The V and J genes are TRBV12-3 or TRBV12-4 and TRBJ1-5; tentative D call: TRBD1 (5 bases). V shed 1 base and J shed 3 bases, with 13 bases lying between them. The CDR3 runs 16 residues. The DNA for the CDR3 is TGTGCCAGCAGTTTAGGATTAACAGGAGTCAATCAGCCCCAGCATTTT. It codes for CASSLGLTGVNQPQHF.

The chain couples TRBV27 to TRBJ2-1; D gene unclear. V dropped 7 bases and J dropped 4 bases, with 14 bases sitting between them. CDR3 length: 14 residues. Germline values: CDR1 MNHEY, CDR2 SMNVEV (reference sequence). The CDR3 region is CASKRPGIYNEQFF. CDR3 nucleotides: TGTGCCAGCAAGAGGCCAGGAATATACAATGAGCAGTTCTTC.

V is TRBV12-5 and J is TRBJ1-1, with 8 bases identical to TRBD1. Per the germline V gene, CDR1 is LGHNT and CDR2 is FRNRAP. V lost 5 bases, J lost 9 bases, and 11 bases stayed unmatched. This CDR3 region has 14 residues. CDR3 amino acids: CASGPGTGGSKAFF. DNA for the CDR3: TGTGCTAGTGGTCCCGGGACAGGAGGAAGTAAAGCTTTCTTT.

The V and J genes are TRBV30 and TRBJ1-2, with D maybe TRBD1 (6 bases). V lost 2 bases to trimming and J lost 6 bases, with 10 bases between them. The CDR3 is 12 residues long. Germline CDR1 GTSNPN, CDR2 SVGIG (reference sequence). The CDR3 region has the DNA TGTGCCTGGAGTTTGGGGGCTGATGGCTACACCTTC. It specifies CAWSLGADGYTF.

This clonotype was detected many times. CDR3 coding DNA: TGTGCCAGCAGCCAAAAAAGAGGTGAGCAGTTCTTC. Translation gives CASSQKRGEQFF. The chain has TRBV7-9 and TRBJ2-1; D gene unclear. The CDR3 covers 12 residues. V lost 5 bases to trimming and J lost 9 bases, with 11 bases between them. Germline CDR1 reads SEHNR; CDR2 reads FQNEAQ (reference sequence). The full variable domain, in which reference TRBV7-9 and TRBJ2-1 provide the parts outside the CDR3, is DTGVSQNPRHKITKRGQNVTFRCDPISEHNRLYWYRQTLGQGPEFLTYFQNEAQLEKSRLLSDRFSAERPKGSFSTLEIQRTEQGDSAMYLCASSQKRGEQFFGPGTRLTVL.

This clonotype was counted only a few times. The rearrangement joins TRBV29-1 to TRBJ1-2; 8 bases are shared with TRBD1. The trim removed 3 bases at V and 7 bases at J, leaving 7 bases unmatched. Germline CDR1 is SQVTM and CDR2 is ANQGSEA. The CDR3 sequence is 13 residues long. CDR3 sequence: CSVEGQGALGYTF. The CDR3 DNA reads as TGCAGCGTTGAGGGGCAGGGGGCGCTTGGCTACACCTTC.

Of note for this clonotype: The junction differs from germline at one of its ends, possibly a read error. This chain joins TRBV7-7 and TRBJ2-1; TRBD1 is a possible D gene (6 bases). This CDR3 has 13 amino acids. Germline CDR1 and CDR2: SSHAT and FNYEAQ (reference sequence). This CDR3 reads CASSYGGHNEQFF. DNA for the CDR3: TGTGCTAGCAGCTATGGGGGCCACAATGAGCAGTTCTTC.

For this clonotype: Being one base from a much bigger clone, this may be a read error. This chain links TRBV20-1 with TRBJ1-5; possibly TRBD1 for D (6 bases). The V gene's germline CDR1 is DFQATT and CDR2 SNEGSKA (reference sequence). The CDR3 contains 16 residues. Trimming removed 3 bases at V and 2 bases at J, with 17 bases between. The CDR3 region has the DNA TGCAGTGCTAGGGACAGCCGGTTGGGTGGCAATCAGCCCCAGCATTTT. This gives the protein CSARDSRLGGNQPQHF.

Many counts were recorded for this clonotype. CDR3 protein: CASSPGVNTEAFF. The CDR3 nucleotides are TGTGCCAGCAGCCCAGGGGTGAACACTGAAGCTTTCTTT. V and J are TRBV4-2 and TRBJ1-1; TRBD1 is a possible D gene (6 bases). Germline CDR1 LGHNA, CDR2 YNFKEQ. The V gene lost 4 bases and the J gene lost 0 bases, with 6 bases spanning the gap. The CDR3 contains 13 residues.

The CDR3 loop reads CASSFVPINTEAFF. As DNA, the CDR3 is TGTGCCAGCAGTTTCGTCCCGATAAACACTGAAGCTTTCTTT. V and J are TRBV12-3 or TRBV12-4 and TRBJ1-1, with unresolved D. V was clipped by 3 bases and J by 2 bases, with 10 bases between them. CDR3 length: 14 residues.

The J gene is TRBJ2-1, the V gene TRBV4-2, with D hard to call. The CDR3 is 14 amino acids. The germline V and J ends were trimmed by 3 bases and 9 bases, with 15 bases remaining between them. CDR1 is LGHNA, CDR2 YNFKEQ, per germline. CDR3 DNA: TGTGCCAGCAGCCATAAGGGAAGGAGCGCTGAGCAGTTCTTC. This translates into CASSHKGRSAEQFF.

The genes are TRBV15 and TRBJ2-1, with TRBD2 identical over 7 bases. CDR1 is LNHNV, CDR2 YYDKDF, per germline (reference sequence). The CDR3 contains 15 residues. Trimming cost V 8 bases and J 3 bases; bases outside gene matches: 10. The CDR3 coding sequence is TGTGCCACCTCCCATGGGGGGGGTTTCTACAATGAGCAGTTCTTC. This encodes CATSHGGGFYNEQFF.

This clonotype was detected ten times or more. J is TRBJ1-3 and V is TRBV6-1; no firm D call. This CDR3 spans 14 amino acids. Germline CDR1 and CDR2: MNHNS and SASEGT. Between the trimmed V and J ends, which lost 3 bases and 0 bases, there was a span of 6 bases. The CDR3 loop is CASSEGSSGNTIYF. CDR3 in DNA: TGTGCCAGCAGTGAGGGGAGCTCTGGAAACACCATATATTTT.

The V and J genes are TRBV5-1 and TRBJ2-7; the D call may be TRBD1 or TRBD2 (6 bases each). Germline CDR1 SGHRS, CDR2 YFSETQ. CDR3 size: 15 residues. V was pared by 0 bases and J by 0 bases, with 10 bases between. The CDR3 DNA follows: TGCGCCAGCAGCTTGGTGACGGGGGCCTCCTACGAGCAGTACTTC. Translated: CASSLVTGASYEQYF.

The J gene is TRBJ2-1, the V gene TRBV24-1; 10 positions match TRBD2. The V and J ends lost 4 bases and 0 bases, in that order; junction bases with no gene match: 5. CDR1 is KGHDR and CDR2 is SFDVKD in the germline V gene. The CDR3 consists of 17 residues. The CDR3 sequence is CATSDPASGSSYNEQFF. CDR3 nucleotide sequence: TGTGCCACCAGTGACCCTGCTAGCGGGAGCTCCTACAATGAGCAGTTCTTC.

This clonotype was counted a few times. The chain employs TRBV6-6 and TRBJ1-4; D unclear. Trimming left V 10 bases short and J 8 bases short, with 17 bases between. The CDR3 covers 13 residues. Germline CDR1 is MNHNY and CDR2 is SVGAGI (reference sequence). Here the CDR3 reads CATEWRVGEKLFF. The CDR3 DNA reads TGTGCCACCGAATGGCGCGTAGGGGAAAAACTGTTTTTT.

This clonotype was observed a handful of times. The CDR3 DNA reads as TGTGCCAGCAGTTCAATCGACACCGGGGACACTGAAGCTTTCTTT. This codes for CASSSIDTGDTEAFF. The chain combines TRBV12-3 or TRBV12-4 with TRBJ1-1; D is ambiguous. Trimming left V 4 bases short and J 3 bases short, with 15 bases between. CDR3 length: 15 amino acids.

The chain employs TRBV20-1 and TRBJ1-1; a possible D gene is TRBD1 (5 bases). V was clipped by 1 base and J by 3 bases, with 18 bases between them. The CDR3 is made up of 16 amino acids. Germline V gene sequence: CDR1 DFQATT, CDR2 SNEGSKA (reference sequence). The CDR3 coding sequence is TGCAGTGCTAGAGGCTCGACTCTGGGGCCCGACACTGAAGCTTTCTTT. Protein product: CSARGSTLGPDTEAFF.

This clonotype was seen a handful of times. V is TRBV12-3 or TRBV12-4 and J is TRBJ2-7, with 12 bases fitting TRBD2. The CDR3 spans 14 residues. Germline trimming cut 6 bases from V and 2 bases from J; bases unmatched to any gene: 2. CDR3 DNA: TGTGCCAGCAGCGGACTAGCGGGGACCTACGAGCAGTACTTC. Translating gives CASSGLAGTYEQYF.

The chain employs TRBV29-1 and TRBJ2-7, with D maybe TRBD1 (6 bases). The CDR3 consists of 13 residues. From germline, CDR1 is SQVTM and CDR2 ANQGSEA. The ends were cut back, 6 bases at V and 7 bases at J, with 19 bases in the middle. CDR3 nucleotides: TGCAGCGTACCCGGGACATCCGTAGGGGAGCAGTACTTC. This sequence encodes CSVPGTSVGEQYF.

This clonotype was seen just once. The chain uses TRBV3-1 and TRBJ2-1, with D possibly matching TRBD2 (6 bases). Germline CDR1 reads LGHDT; CDR2 reads YNNKEL (reference sequence). The CDR3 loop spans 16 amino acids. Trimming cost V 0 bases and J 2 bases, with 11 bases left between them. For the CDR3, the DNA is TGTGCCAGCAGCCAAGAACGGAGGGAACCCTACAATGAGCAGTTCTTC. This translates into CASSQERREPYNEQFF.

This clonotype was counted between two and nine times. The chain uses TRBV12-3 or TRBV12-4 and TRBJ1-5; possibly TRBD1 for D (5 bases). The CDR3 is made up of 15 amino acids. The V end was cut by 2 bases, the J end by 7 bases, with 15 bases between. In DNA, the CDR3 is TGTGCCAGCAGTTTACCAGGGAGCATCGCCCAGCCCCAGCATTTT. Protein sequence: CASSLPGSIAQPQHF.